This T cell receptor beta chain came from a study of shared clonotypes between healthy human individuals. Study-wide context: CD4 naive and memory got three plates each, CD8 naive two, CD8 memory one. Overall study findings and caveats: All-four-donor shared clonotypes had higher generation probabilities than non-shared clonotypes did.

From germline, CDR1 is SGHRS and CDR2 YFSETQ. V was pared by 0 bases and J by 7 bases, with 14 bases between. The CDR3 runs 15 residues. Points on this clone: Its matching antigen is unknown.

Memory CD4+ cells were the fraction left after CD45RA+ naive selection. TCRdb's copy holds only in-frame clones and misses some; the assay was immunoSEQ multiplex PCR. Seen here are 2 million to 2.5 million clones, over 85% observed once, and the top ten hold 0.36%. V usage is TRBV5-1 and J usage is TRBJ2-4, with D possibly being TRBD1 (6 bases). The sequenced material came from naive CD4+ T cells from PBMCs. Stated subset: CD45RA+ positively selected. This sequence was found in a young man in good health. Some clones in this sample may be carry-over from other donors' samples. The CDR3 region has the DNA TGCGCCAGCAGCTTGGGACAGGAATTAGGGAACATTCAGTACTTC. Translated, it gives CASSLGQELGNIQYF.